This T cell receptor beta chain was obtained from a study of T cell responses to AZD1222 COVID-19 vaccine. At the level of the study: Second-dose intervals near 4 or 12 weeks were combined. Regarding the study as a whole: Two AZD1222 doses significantly raised spike-specific TCR breadth and depth over controls. With dominance at 160-218 and 743-854, vaccine-associated CD4 TCRs spanned spike.

Germline assignment: CDR1 MDHEN and CDR2 SYDVKM. V was cut by 6 bases and J by 4 bases, with 18 bases left in between. The length of the CDR3 is 15 residues. Concerning this clone: What it binds is not known.

Here immunoSEQ multiplex PCR was the method, and the copy in TCRdb shows in-frame clones only, minus some. The sample contains more than 140,000 clones, roughly 88% of which appear only once. This chain links TRBV28 with TRBJ2-5, with D perhaps being TRBD1 or TRBD2 (5 bases each). Material: peripheral blood, obtained on day 0 of AZD1222 vaccination. The sequence came from an adult in good health. The CDR3 loop reads CASRGSRVAGETQYF. CDR3 DNA: TGTGCCAGCAGGGGGTCCAGGGTCGCGGGAGAGACCCAGTACTTC.